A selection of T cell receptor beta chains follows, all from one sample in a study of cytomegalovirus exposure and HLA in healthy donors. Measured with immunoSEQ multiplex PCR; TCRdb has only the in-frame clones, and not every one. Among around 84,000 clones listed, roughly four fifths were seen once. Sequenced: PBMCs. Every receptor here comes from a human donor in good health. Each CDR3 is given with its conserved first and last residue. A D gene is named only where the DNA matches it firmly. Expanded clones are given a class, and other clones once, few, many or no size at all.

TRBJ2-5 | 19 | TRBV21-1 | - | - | CASSHRQANTTPPQETQYF | TGTGCCAGCAGCCACCGACAGGCGAACACTACACCCCCCCAAGAGACCCAGTACTTC
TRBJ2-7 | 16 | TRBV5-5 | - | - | CASSSSRGSFIYEQYF | TGTGCCAGCAGCTCTTCGAGAGGGTCCTTTATCTACGAGCAGTACTTC
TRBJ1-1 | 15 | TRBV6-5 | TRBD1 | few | CASTNRGALNTEAFF | TGTGCCAGCACAAACAGGGGCGCTCTGAACACTGAAGCTTTCTTT
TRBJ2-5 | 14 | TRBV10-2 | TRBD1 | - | CASRLQGAGETQYF | TGCGCCAGCAGGCTACAGGGGGCAGGCGAGACCCAGTACTTC
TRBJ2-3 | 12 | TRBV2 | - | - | CASGRERGTQYF | TGTGCCAGCGGCAGGGAAAGAGGTACGCAGTATTTT
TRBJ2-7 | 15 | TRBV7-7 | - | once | CASSLGSGQLYEQYF | TGTGCCAGCAGCTTAGGCTCAGGGCAACTCTACGAGCAGTACTTC
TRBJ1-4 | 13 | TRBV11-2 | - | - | CASKGPLVEKLFF | TGTGCCAGCAAGGGGCCCCTGGTTGAAAAACTGTTTTTT
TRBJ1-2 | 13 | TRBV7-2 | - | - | CASSLGGLDGYTF | TGTGCCAGCAGCTTAGGAGGGCTCGATGGCTACACCTTC
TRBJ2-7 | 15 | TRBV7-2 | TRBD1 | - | CASSLGQGAGYEQYF | TGTGCCAGCAGCCTAGGACAGGGGGCGGGGTACGAGCAGTACTTC
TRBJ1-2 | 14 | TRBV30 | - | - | CAWSVRSGSNGYTF | TGTGCCTGGAGTGTACGGTCCGGGTCCAATGGCTACACCTTC
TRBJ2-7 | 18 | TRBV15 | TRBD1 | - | CATSRDRWDRGDDYEQYF | TGTGCCACCAGCAGAGATCGGTGGGACAGGGGAGATGACTACGAGCAGTACTTC
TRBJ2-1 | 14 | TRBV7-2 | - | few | CASSYREGANEQFF | TGTGCCAGCAGCTACCGGGAGGGGGCCAATGAGCAGTTCTTC
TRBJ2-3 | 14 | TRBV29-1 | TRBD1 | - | CSVEGRGSTDTQYF | TGCAGCGTTGAGGGCAGGGGGAGCACAGATACGCAGTATTTT
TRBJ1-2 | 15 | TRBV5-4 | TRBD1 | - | CASSYETGGVIGYTF | TGTGCCAGCAGCTACGAGACAGGGGGCGTGATTGGCTACACCTTC
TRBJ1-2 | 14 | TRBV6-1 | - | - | CASSEVEAIYGYTF | TGTGCCAGCAGTGAAGTGGAGGCGATCTATGGCTACACCTTC
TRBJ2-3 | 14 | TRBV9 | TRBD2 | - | CASCTGGTTDTQYF | TGTGCCAGCTGCACGGGGGGGACGACAGATACGCAGTATTTT
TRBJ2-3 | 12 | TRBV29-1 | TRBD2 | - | CSSGTTSDTQYF | TGCAGTTCCGGGACTACGTCAGATACGCAGTATTTT
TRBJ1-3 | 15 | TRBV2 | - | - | CASTGGIGLQNTIYF | TGTGCCAGCACCGGGGGGATAGGGCTGCAAAACACCATATATTTT
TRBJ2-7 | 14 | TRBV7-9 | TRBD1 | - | CASSLGAGGNEQYF | TGTGCCAGCAGCTTAGGGGCAGGGGGTAACGAGCAGTACTTC
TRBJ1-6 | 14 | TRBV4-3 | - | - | CASSQDRLISPLHF | TGCGCCAGCAGCCAAGATCGCCTAATTTCACCCCTCCACTTT
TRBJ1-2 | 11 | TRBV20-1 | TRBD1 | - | CSARQGEGYTF | TGCAGTGCTAGACAGGGGGAAGGCTACACCTTC
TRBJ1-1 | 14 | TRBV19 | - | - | CASSIRGTNTEAFF | TGTGCCAGTAGTATTCGGGGGACGAACACTGAAGCTTTCTTT
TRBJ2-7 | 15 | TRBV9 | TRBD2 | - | CASSVGLAAAYEQYF | TGTGCCAGCAGCGTAGGACTAGCGGCAGCCTACGAGCAGTACTTC
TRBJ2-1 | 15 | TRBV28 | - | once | CASRPYLASTLEQFF | TGTGCCAGCAGACCCTACTTAGCATCCACGCTTGAGCAGTTCTTC
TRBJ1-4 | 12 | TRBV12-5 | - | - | CASGRATEKLFF | TGTGCTAGTGGTCGCGCCACTGAAAAACTGTTTTTT
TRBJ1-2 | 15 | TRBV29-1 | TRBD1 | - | CSVEDPRQGADGYTF | TGCAGCGTTGAAGATCCCCGACAGGGGGCTGATGGCTACACCTTC
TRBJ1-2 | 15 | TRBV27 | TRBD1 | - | CASRTSGQQFYGYTF | TGTGCCAGCAGGACGTCGGGACAGCAATTCTATGGCTACACCTTC
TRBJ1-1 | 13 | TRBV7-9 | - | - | CASSLLEGTEAFF | TGTGCCAGCAGCTTACTGGAGGGCACTGAAGCTTTCTTT
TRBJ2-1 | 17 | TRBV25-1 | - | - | CASSGSDGAREYNEQFF | TGTGCCAGCAGTGGCTCAGATGGGGCACGTGAATACAATGAGCAGTTCTTC
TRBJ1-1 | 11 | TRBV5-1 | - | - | CASSRNTEAFF | TGCGCCAGCAGCCGGAACACTGAAGCTTTCTTT
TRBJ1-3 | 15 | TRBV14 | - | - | CASSQEFGSGNTIYF | TGTGCCAGCAGCCAAGAGTTCGGCTCTGGAAACACCATATATTTT
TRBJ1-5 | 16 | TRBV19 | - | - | CASNDPGVYRNQPQHF | TGTGCCAGCAACGATCCAGGGGTTTATAGGAATCAGCCCCAGCATTTT
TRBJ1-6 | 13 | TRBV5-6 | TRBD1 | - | CASSLDRGVTLHF | TGTGCCAGCAGCTTGGACAGGGGAGTAACCCTCCACTTT
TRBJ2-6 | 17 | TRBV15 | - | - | CATSRPPRAPGANVLAF | TGTGCCACCAGCAGACCTCCCAGGGCCCCTGGGGCCAACGTCCTGGCTTTC
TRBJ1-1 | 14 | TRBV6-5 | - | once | CASSYGQTNTEAFF | TGTGCCAGCAGTTACGGGCAAACGAACACTGAAGCTTTCTTT
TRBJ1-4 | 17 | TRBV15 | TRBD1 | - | CATSRDGVAGGGEKLFF | TGTGCCACCAGCAGAGATGGAGTTGCAGGGGGTGGTGAAAAACTGTTTTTT
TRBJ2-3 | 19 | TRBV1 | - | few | CTSSQDCLAGDLPGDTQYF | TGCACCAGCAGCCAAGATTGCCTAGCGGGCGACCTCCCCGGGGATACGCAGTATTTT
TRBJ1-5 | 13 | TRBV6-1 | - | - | CASSTDSHQPQHF | TGTGCCAGCAGCACGGACAGCCATCAGCCCCAGCATTTT
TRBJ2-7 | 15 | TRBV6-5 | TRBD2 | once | CASSYSTSGPYEQYF | TGTGCCAGCAGTTACTCAACTAGCGGACCCTACGAGCAGTACTTC
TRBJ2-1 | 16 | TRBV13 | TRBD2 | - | CASSSASGGTHNEQFF | TGTGCCAGCAGTTCAGCTAGCGGGGGGACGCACAATGAGCAGTTCTTC
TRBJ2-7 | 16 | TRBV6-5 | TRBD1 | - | CASSYSRGTVSYEQYF | TGTGCCAGCAGTTACTCGAGAGGGACAGTCTCCTACGAGCAGTACTTC
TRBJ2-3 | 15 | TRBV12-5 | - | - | CASGSGYLSTDTQYF | TGTGCTAGTGGTTCAGGGTACCTAAGCACAGATACGCAGTATTTT
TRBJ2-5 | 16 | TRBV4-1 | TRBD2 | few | CASSQRGGTSRETQYF | TGCGCCAGCAGCCAACGTGGCGGGACTAGTAGGGAGACCCAGTACTTC
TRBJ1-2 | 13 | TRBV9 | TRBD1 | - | CASNQGGPYGYTF | TGTGCCAGCAACCAGGGGGGCCCTTATGGCTACACCTTC
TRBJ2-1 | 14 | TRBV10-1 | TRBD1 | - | CASRGTVNYNEQFF | TGCGCCAGCAGGGGGACAGTCAACTACAATGAGCAGTTCTTC
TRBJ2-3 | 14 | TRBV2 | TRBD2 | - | CASSRTSSTDTQYF | TGTGCCAGCAGCCGGACTAGCAGTACAGATACGCAGTATTTT
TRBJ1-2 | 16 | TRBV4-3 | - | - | CASSQDLRSFGYGYTF | TGCGCCAGCAGCCAAGACTTACGGAGCTTTGGCTATGGCTACACCTTC
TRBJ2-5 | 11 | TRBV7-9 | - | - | CASSQQGQQYF | TGTGCCAGCAGCCAGCAGGGCCAGCAGTACTTC
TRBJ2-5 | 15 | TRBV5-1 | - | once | CATSQGGDTKETQYF | TGCGCCACCTCCCAGGGTGGGGATACAAAAGAGACCCAGTACTTC
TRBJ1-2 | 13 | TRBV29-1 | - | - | CSVRRSSAYGYTF | TGCAGCGTTAGGCGGAGCAGCGCCTATGGCTACACCTTC
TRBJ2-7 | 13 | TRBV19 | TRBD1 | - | CASSAGQGYEQYF | TGTGCCAGTTCGGCGGGACAGGGGTACGAGCAGTACTTC
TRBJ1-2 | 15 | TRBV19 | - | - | CASKNAPGDNYGYTF | TGTGCCAGTAAAAACGCCCCGGGAGATAACTATGGCTACACCTTC
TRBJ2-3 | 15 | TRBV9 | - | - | CASTSGGRITDTQYF | TGTGCCAGCACCTCGGGGGGCCGGATCACAGATACGCAGTATTTT
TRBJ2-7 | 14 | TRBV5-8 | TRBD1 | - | CASRSGTARHEQYF | TGTGCCAGCAGATCCGGGACAGCCCGCCACGAGCAGTACTTC
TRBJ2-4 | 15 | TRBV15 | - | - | CATSRNRANKNIQYF | TGTGCCACCAGCAGGAACAGGGCGAACAAAAACATTCAGTACTTC